This T cell receptor (beta chain) was captured in a study of early T cells in non-severe SARS-CoV-2 infection. TCRdb redid the calling of the 5' RACE reads with MiXCR, one entry per CDR3 protein. The repertoire has over 80,000 distinct CDR3 sequences, roughly 12% of them found once; the top ten carry around 4.3%. Findings and limits, study-wide: Anti-spike CD8 responses were favored in VDJdb matching, and private and CD4 specificities were missed.

Notes on this clonotype: What it binds is not known.

V was clipped by 2 bases and J by 8 bases, with 10 bases between them. CDR3 length: 13 amino acids. Germline V gives CDR1 SEHNR, CDR2 FQNEAQ (reference sequence). The sample consisted of whole blood, taken at baseline. This clonotype was obtained from an adult who was a healthcare worker with PCR-confirmed SARS-CoV-2 infection or an uninfected control (not recorded which). The V call is TRBV7-9, the J call TRBJ2-1; tentatively, D is TRBD2 (5 bases). The CDR3 nucleotides are TGTGCCAGCAGCTTAAACGGGGTCTATGAGCAGTTCTTC. Protein product: CASSLNGVYEQFF.